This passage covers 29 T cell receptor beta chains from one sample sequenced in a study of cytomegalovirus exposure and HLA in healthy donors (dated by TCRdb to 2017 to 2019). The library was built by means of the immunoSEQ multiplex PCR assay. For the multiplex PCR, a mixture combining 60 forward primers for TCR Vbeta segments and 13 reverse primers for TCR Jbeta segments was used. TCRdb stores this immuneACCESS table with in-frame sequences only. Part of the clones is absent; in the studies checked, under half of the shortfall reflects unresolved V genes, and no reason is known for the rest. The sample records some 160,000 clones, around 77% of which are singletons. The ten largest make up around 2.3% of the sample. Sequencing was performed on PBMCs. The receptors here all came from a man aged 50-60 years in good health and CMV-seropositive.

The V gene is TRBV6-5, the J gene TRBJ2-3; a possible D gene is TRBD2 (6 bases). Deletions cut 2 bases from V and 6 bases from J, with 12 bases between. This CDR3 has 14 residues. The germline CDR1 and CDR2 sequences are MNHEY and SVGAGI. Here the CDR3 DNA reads TGTGCCAGCAGTTACGGCGGGGTAGGGGATACGCAGTATTTT. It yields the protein CASSYGGVGDTQYF.

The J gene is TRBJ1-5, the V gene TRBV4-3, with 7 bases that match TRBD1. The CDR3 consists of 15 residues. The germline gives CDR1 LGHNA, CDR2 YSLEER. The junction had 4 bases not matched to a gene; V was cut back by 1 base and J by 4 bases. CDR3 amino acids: CASSQGRGENQPQHF. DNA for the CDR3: TGCGCCAGCAGCCAAGGCAGGGGGGAGAATCAGCCCCAGCATTTT.

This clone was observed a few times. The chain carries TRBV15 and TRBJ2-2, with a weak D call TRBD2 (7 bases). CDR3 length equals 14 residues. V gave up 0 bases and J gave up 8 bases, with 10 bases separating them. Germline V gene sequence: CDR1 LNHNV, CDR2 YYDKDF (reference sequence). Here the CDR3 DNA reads TGTGCCACCAGCAGAGACCGGGGGGCAGGGGAGCTGTTTTTT. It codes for CATSRDRGAGELFF.

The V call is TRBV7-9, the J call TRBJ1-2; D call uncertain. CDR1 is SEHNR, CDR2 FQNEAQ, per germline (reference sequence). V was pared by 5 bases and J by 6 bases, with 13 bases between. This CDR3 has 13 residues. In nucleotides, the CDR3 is TGTGCCAGCAGCGAGACTAACGGGGATGGCTACACCTTC. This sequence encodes CASSETNGDGYTF. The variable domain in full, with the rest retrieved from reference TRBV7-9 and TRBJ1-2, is DTGVSQNPRHKITKRGQNVTFRCDPISEHNRLYWYRQTLGQGPEFLTYFQNEAQLEKSRLLSDRFSAERPKGSFSTLEIQRTEQGDSAMYLCASSETNGDGYTFGSGTRLTVV.

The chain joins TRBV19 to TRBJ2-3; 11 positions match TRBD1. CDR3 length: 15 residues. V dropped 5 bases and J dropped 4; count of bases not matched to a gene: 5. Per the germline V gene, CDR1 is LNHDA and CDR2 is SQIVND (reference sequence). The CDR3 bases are TGTGCCAGTAGTCCGGGACAGGGGGTACCAGATACGCAGTATTTT. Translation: CASSPGQGVPDTQYF.

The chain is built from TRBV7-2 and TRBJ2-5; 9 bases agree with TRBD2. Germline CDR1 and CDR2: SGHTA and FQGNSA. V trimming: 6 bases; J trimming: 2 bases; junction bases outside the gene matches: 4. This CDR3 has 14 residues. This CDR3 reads CASRKTSGQETQYF. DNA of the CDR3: TGTGCCAGCAGGAAGACTAGCGGTCAAGAGACCCAGTACTTC.

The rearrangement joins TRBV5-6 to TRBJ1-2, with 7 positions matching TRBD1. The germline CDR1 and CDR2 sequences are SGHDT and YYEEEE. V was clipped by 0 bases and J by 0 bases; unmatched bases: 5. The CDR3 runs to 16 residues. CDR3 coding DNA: TGTGCCAGCAGCTTGGGACAGGGATCAGCTAACTATGGCTACACCTTC. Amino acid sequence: CASSLGQGSANYGYTF.

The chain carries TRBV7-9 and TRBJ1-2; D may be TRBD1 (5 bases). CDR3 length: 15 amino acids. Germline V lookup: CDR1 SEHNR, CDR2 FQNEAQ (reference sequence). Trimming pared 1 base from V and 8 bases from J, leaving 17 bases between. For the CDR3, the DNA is TGTGCCAGCAGCTTAGTCGGTCGGGGGTCGAAAGGCTACACCTTC. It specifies CASSLVGRGSKGYTF.

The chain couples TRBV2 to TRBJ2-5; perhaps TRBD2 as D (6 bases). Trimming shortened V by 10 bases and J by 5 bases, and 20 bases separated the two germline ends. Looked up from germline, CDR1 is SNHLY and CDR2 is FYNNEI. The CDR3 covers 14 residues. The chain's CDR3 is CAIKKSRGGETQYF. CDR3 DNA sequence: TGTGCCATCAAAAAATCGCGGGGTGGGGAGACCCAGTACTTC.

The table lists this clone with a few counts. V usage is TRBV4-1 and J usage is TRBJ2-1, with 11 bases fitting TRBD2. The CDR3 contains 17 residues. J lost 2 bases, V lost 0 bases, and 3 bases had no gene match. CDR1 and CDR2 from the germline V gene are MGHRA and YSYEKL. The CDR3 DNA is TGCGCCAGCAGCCAAGATGGACTAGCGGGTGCCTACAATGAGCAGTTCTTC. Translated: CASSQDGLAGAYNEQFF.

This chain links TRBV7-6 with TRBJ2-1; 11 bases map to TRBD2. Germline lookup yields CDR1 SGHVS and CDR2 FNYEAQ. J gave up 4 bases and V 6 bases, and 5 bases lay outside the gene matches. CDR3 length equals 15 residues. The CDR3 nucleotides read TGTGCCAGCAGACCACTAGCGGGGGCTTACAATGAGCAGTTCTTC. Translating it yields CASRPLAGAYNEQFF.

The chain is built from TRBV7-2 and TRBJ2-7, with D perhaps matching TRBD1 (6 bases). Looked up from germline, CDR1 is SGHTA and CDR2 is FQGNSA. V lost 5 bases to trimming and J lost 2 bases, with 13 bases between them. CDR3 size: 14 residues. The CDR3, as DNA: TGTGCCAGCAGCCGACAGGACGGGCCCTACGAGCAGTACTTC. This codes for CASSRQDGPYEQYF.

CDR3 sequence (DNA): TGCGCCAGCAGCCAAGAGTGGGGACAGGGTAATTCACCCCTCCACTTT. It translates to CASSQEWGQGNSPLHF. V usage is TRBV4-1 and J usage is TRBJ1-6; TRBD1 matches at 9 bases. Germline CDR1 and CDR2: MGHRA and YSYEKL. CDR3 length equals 16 residues. With 0 bases clipped from V and 6 bases from J, the junction kept 3 bases outside the gene matches.

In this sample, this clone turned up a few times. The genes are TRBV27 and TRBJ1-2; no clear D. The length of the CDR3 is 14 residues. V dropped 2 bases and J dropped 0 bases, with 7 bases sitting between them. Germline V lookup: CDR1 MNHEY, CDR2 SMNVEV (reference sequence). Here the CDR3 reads CASSLMGSNYGYTF. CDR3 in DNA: TGTGCCAGCAGTTTAATGGGCTCTAACTATGGCTACACCTTC.

This CDR3 reads CASSTNTGGNYGYTF. The CDR3 bases are TGCGCCAGCAGCACCAACACAGGGGGTAACTATGGCTACACCTTC. This chain connects TRBV4-3 to TRBJ1-2; 8 nucleotides align to TRBD1. Trimming removed 5 bases from V and 1 base from J; junction bases left unmatched: 6. Germline-derived CDR1 and CDR2 are LGHNA and YSLEER. This CDR3 has 15 amino acids.

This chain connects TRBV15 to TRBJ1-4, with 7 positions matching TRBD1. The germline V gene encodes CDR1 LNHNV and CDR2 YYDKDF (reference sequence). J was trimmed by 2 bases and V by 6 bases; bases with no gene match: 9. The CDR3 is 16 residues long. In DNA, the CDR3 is TGTGCCACCAGACGGGGGACGGGACAGACTAATGAAAAACTGTTTTTT. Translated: CATRRGTGQTNEKLFF.

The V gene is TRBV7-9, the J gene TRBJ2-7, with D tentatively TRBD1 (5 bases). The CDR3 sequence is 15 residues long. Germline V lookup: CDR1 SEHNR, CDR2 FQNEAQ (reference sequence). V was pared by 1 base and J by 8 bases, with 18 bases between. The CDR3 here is CASSLEGRTSPKQYF. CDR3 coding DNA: TGTGCCAGCAGCTTAGAGGGCAGGACAAGCCCCAAGCAGTACTTC.

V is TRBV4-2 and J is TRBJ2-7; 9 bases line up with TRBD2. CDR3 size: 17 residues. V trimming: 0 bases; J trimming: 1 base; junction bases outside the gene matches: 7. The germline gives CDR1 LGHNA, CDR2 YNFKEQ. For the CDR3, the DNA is TGTGCCAGCAGCCAAGAGTGGACTAGCGTCCTATCCTACGAGCAGTACTTC. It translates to CASSQEWTSVLSYEQYF.

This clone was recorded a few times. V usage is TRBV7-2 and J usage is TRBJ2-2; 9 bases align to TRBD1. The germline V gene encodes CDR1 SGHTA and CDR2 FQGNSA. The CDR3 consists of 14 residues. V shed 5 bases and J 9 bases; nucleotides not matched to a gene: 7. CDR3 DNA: TGTGCCAGCAGCGTCGGGACAGGGACCCGGGAGCTGTTTTTT. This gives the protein CASSVGTGTRELFF.

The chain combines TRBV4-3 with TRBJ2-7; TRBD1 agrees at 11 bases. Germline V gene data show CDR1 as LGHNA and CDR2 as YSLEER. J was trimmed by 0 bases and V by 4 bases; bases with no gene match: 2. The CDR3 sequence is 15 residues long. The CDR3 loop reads CASSRDRGNSYEQYF. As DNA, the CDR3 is TGCGCCAGCAGCCGGGACAGGGGGAACTCCTACGAGCAGTACTTC.

As DNA, the CDR3 is TGCGCCAGCAGTGAGATAAAAGGACTGAGCACAGATACGCAGTATTTT. Its protein product is CASSEIKGLSTDTQYF. This sequence joins TRBV10-1 and TRBJ2-3, with a tentative D call TRBD2 (5 bases). In germline, CDR1 is WNHNN, CDR2 SYGVQD (reference sequence). Between the trimmed V and J ends, which lost 2 bases and 0 bases, there was a span of 12 bases. This CDR3 spans 16 amino acids.

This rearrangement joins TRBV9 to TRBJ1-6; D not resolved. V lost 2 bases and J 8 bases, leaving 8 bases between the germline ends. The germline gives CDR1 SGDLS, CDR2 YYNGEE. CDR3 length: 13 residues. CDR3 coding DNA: TGTGCCAGCAGCGTCGGGAACGATTCACCCCTCCACTTT. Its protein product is CASSVGNDSPLHF. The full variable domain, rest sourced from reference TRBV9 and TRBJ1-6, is DSGVTQTPKHLITATGQRVTLRCSPRSGDLSVYWYQQSLDQGLQFLIQYYNGEERAKGNILERFSAQQFPDLHSELNLSSLELGDSALYFCASSVGNDSPLHFGNGTRLTVT.

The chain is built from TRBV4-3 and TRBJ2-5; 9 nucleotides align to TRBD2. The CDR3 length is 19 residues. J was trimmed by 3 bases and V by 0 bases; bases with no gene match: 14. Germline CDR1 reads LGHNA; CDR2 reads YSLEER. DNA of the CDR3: TGCGCCAGCAGCCAAGACAGTAGCGGGGGCCGATGGGGAAAAGAGACCCAGTACTTC. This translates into CASSQDSSGGRWGKETQYF.

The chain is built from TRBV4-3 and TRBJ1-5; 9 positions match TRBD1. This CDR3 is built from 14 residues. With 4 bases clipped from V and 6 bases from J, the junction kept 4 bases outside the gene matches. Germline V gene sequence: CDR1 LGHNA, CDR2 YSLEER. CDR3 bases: TGCGCCAGCAGCCGGGACAGGGTTGGTCAGCCCCAGCATTTT. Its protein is CASSRDRVGQPQHF.

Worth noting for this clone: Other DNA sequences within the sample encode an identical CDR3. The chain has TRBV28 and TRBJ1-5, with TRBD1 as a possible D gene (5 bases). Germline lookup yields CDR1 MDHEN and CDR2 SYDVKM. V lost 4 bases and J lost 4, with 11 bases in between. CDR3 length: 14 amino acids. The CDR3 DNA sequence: TGTGCCAGCAGTTCGACGACAGTTAATCAGCCCCAGCATTTT. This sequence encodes CASSSTTVNQPQHF.

The DNA for the CDR3 is TGTGCCAGCAGGCACCGCAGGGTCCAAGAGACCCAGTACTTC. It yields the protein CASRHRRVQETQYF. The genes are TRBV6-5 and TRBJ2-5; D is possibly TRBD1 (5 bases). The CDR3 runs 14 residues. Germline V lookup: CDR1 MNHEY, CDR2 SVGAGI. Trimming took 6 bases from V and 1 from J, leaving 12 bases between them.

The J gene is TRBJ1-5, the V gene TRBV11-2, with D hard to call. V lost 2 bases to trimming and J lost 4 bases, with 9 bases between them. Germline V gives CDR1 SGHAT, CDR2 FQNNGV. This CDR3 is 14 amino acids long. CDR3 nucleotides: TGTGCCAGCAGCTTACGGCGGTGGAATCAGCCCCAGCATTTT. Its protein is CASSLRRWNQPQHF.

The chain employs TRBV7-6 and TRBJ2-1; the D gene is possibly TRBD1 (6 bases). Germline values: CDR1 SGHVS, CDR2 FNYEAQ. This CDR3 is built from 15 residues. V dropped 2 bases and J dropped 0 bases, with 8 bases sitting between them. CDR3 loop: CASSLSRGSYNEQFF. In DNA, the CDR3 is TGTGCCAGCAGCTTATCCAGGGGCTCCTACAATGAGCAGTTCTTC.

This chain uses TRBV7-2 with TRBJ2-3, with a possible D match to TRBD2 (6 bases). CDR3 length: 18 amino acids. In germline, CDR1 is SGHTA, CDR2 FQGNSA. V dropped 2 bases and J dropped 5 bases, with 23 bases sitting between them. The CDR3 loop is CASSLKPGGPKRGDTQYF. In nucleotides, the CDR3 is TGTGCCAGCAGCTTAAAACCCGGGGGTCCGAAACGGGGAGATACGCAGTATTTT.